Each of the 19 T cell receptor beta chains below was sequenced from the same sample in a study of beta chain features in type 1 diabetes. Whole-study results and caveats: In all four CD4+ subsets, TCRB CDR3 length was significantly, moderately reduced in type 1 diabetes.

Investigators reverse transcribed all isolated RNA, so they sequenced expressed TCRB transcripts. TCRdb keeps only in-frame clones here, not all; method: immunoSEQ multiplex PCR. The sample consists of fewer than 300,000 clones, around 9.9% of them appearing once. These TCRs' antigens remain unknown. The source material was naive CD4+ T cells from blood. These receptors were obtained from a man aged 25-45 years with type 1 diabetes.

This clone has more than one count but fewer than ten. V gene TRBV5-4 combines with J gene TRBJ2-5; D perhaps matches TRBD2 (6 bases). The V gene lost 4 bases and the J gene lost 4 bases, with 14 bases spanning the gap. The CDR3 runs 14 residues. CDR1 is SGHNT and CDR2 is YYREEE in the germline V gene (reference sequence). CDR3 nucleotide sequence: TGTGCCAGCAGCCTGGGACCCGGGGGAGAGACCCAGTACTTC. It encodes CASSLGPGGETQYF.

The sample holds a few counts of this clone. The chain couples TRBV6-5 to TRBJ1-2; D is undetermined. Germline loops: CDR1 MNHEY, CDR2 SVGAGI. The CDR3 contains 13 residues. Trimming cost V 6 bases and J 7 bases, with 15 bases left between them. The CDR3: CASRTGSDLGYTF. CDR3 nucleotide sequence: TGTGCCAGCAGAACCGGGAGCGATCTTGGCTACACCTTC.

A few counts support this clone. The V and J genes are TRBV18 and TRBJ2-1; D is possibly TRBD1 (5 bases). Germline V gene lookup returns CDR1 KGHSH and CDR2 LQKENI. The CDR3 extends over 16 amino acids. V was clipped by 0 bases and J by 5 bases, with 14 bases between them. The CDR3 DNA is TGTGCCAGCTCACCACCGATGGTAGGGGCGCACAATGAGCAGTTCTTC. Amino acids: CASSPPMVGAHNEQFF. Filled out from reference TRBV18 and TRBJ2-1, the complete variable domain reads NAGVMQNPRHLVRRRGQEARLRCSPMKGHSHVYWYRQLPEEGLKFMVYLQKENIIDESGMPKERFSAEFPKEGPSILRIQQVVRGDSAAYFCASSPPMVGAHNEQFFGPGTRLTVL.

V gene TRBV7-2 combines with J gene TRBJ1-2; TRBD1 matches at 9 bases. Unmatched junction bases numbered 4, after V lost 5 bases and J lost 6 bases. The CDR3 consists of 13 residues. The germline V gene has CDR1 SGHTA and CDR2 FQGNSA. CDR3 residues: CASSQRTGDGYTF. The DNA of the CDR3 is TGTGCCAGCAGCCAACGGACAGGGGATGGCTACACCTTC. The entire variable domain, with the rest obtained from reference TRBV7-2 and TRBJ1-2, is as follows: GAGVSQSPSNKVTEKGKDVELRCDPISGHTALYWYRQSLGQGLEFLIYFQGNSAPDKSGLPSDRFSAERTGGSVSTLTIQRTQQEDSAVYLCASSQRTGDGYTFGSGTRLTVV.

This clone came up a few times. The CDR3 coding sequence is TGTGCCAGCAGTTTGAGAAACTATGGCTACACCTTC. The encoded protein is CASSLRNYGYTF. The chain uses TRBV28 and TRBJ1-2; D gene ambiguous. Germline V gene data show CDR1 as MDHEN and CDR2 as SYDVKM. There are 12 residues in the CDR3. V was trimmed by 3 bases and J by 2 bases, leaving 4 bases between them.

This chain connects TRBV6-6 to TRBJ1-5; 8 bases agree with TRBD1. The CDR3 runs 12 residues. Losses at the gene ends were 8 bases for V and 6 bases for J; bases not matched to a gene: 3. CDR1 and CDR2 from the germline V gene are MNHNY and SVGAGI (reference sequence). The CDR3 spells CASGTGIQPQHF. CDR3 DNA: TGTGCCAGCGGGACAGGAATTCAGCCCCAGCATTTT.

This clone was observed a handful of times. This chain joins TRBV2 and TRBJ1-5; possibly TRBD1 for D (5 bases). The germline CDR1 and CDR2 sequences are SNHLY and FYNNEI. The CDR3 totals 13 residues. Trimming stripped 7 bases from V and 6 bases from J, with 13 bases between. CDR3 DNA: TGTGCCAGCACTGCGGGGGAAGGTCAGCCCCAGCATTTT. Protein: CASTAGEGQPQHF.

V usage is TRBV5-6 and J usage is TRBJ1-5, with 9 bases identical to TRBD1. The junction had 4 bases not matched to a gene; V was cut back by 4 bases and J by 2 bases. This CDR3 region has 15 residues. CDR1 is SGHDT and CDR2 is YYEEEE in the germline V gene. DNA for the CDR3: TGTGCCAGCAGCGCCCGACAGGGGGGCAATCAGCCCCAGCATTTT. This encodes CASSARQGGNQPQHF.

This sequence joins TRBV4-1 and TRBJ2-2; D is undetermined. This CDR3 is 18 amino acids long. Per germline, CDR1 MGHRA and CDR2 YSYEKL. Trimming left V 1 base short and J 1 base short, with 16 bases between. CDR3: CASSQGSRSQKNTGELFF. The CDR3 region has the DNA TGCGCCAGCAGCCAAGGTAGCAGATCCCAGAAGAACACCGGGGAGCTGTTTTTT.

This clone was seen a handful of times. The chain is built from TRBV5-4 and TRBJ1-6, with D unresolved. Trimming shortened V by 1 base and J by 10 bases, and 12 bases separated the two germline ends. CDR1 SGHNT and CDR2 YYREEE come from the germline V gene (reference sequence). This CDR3 is 14 amino acids long. In nucleotides, the CDR3 is TGTGCCAGCAGCTTGTTGCCCGAAAGCTCACCCCTCCACTTT. Translated: CASSLLPESSPLHF.

This clone was seen a handful of times. The V gene is TRBV11-2, the J gene TRBJ2-7; D perhaps matches TRBD2 (5 bases). Trimming took off 2 bases at V and 3 bases at J, with 11 bases between the two ends. The CDR3 covers 14 residues. Germline V gives CDR1 SGHAT, CDR2 FQNNGV. Here the CDR3 DNA reads TGTGCCAGCAGCTTATCGTTAGCGAGCTACGAGCAGTACTTC. Residues: CASSLSLASYEQYF. The full variable domain, in which reference TRBV11-2 and TRBJ2-7 provide the parts outside the CDR3, is EAGVAQSPRYKIIEKRQSVAFWCNPISGHATLYWYQQILGQGPKLLIQFQNNGVVDDSQLPKDRFSAERLKGVDSTLKIQPAKLEDSAVYLCASSLSLASYEQYFGPGTRLTVT.

This clone was observed a handful of times. The rearrangement links TRBV9 to TRBJ2-1, with 14 bases aligning to TRBD2. J lost 8 bases, V lost 4 bases, and 11 bases had no gene match. Germline-derived CDR1 and CDR2 are SGDLS and YYNGEE. CDR3 length: 17 amino acids. The CDR3 DNA reads as TGTGCCAGCAGCACCCGACTAGCGGGGGGGCCAGGGGATGAGCAGTTCTTC. This codes for CASSTRLAGGPGDEQFF. The full variable domain, completed using reference TRBV9 and TRBJ2-1, is DSGVTQTPKHLITATGQRVTLRCSPRSGDLSVYWYQQSLDQGLQFLIQYYNGEERAKGNILERFSAQQFPDLHSELNLSSLELGDSALYFCASSTRLAGGPGDEQFFGPGTRLTVL.

The chain links TRBV11-2 to TRBJ2-5; D unresolved. The CDR3 covers 13 residues. The V gene lost 2 bases and the J gene lost 5 bases, with 9 bases spanning the gap. The germline V gene encodes CDR1 SGHAT and CDR2 FQNNGV. CDR3 bases: TGTGCCAGCAGCTTATCCGACAAGGAGACCCAGTACTTC. It encodes CASSLSDKETQYF.

This chain joins TRBV15 and TRBJ2-3, with D perhaps matching TRBD1 (5 bases). Germline loops: CDR1 LNHNV, CDR2 YYDKDF (reference sequence). Trimming removed 5 bases from V and 4 bases from J, with 10 bases in between. The CDR3 spans 13 residues. CDR3 residues: CATSFQGSDTQYF. CDR3 coding DNA: TGTGCCACCAGCTTCCAGGGCTCAGATACGCAGTATTTT.

The V gene is TRBV27, the J gene TRBJ2-7, with 9 bases identical to TRBD2. Germline assignment: CDR1 MNHEY and CDR2 SMNVEV (reference sequence). The V and J ends lost 3 bases and 5 bases, in that order; junction bases with no gene match: 5. This CDR3 is 14 amino acids long. For the CDR3, the DNA is TGTGCCAGCAGTTTCCTAGCGGGGCCGGACGAGCAGTACTTC. It translates to CASSFLAGPDEQYF.

This clone was counted between two and nine times. Written as DNA, the CDR3 is TGCGCCAGCAGCTCTGACCCAGGGGGAATGGGAAATGAGCAGTTCTTC. Its translation is CASSSDPGGMGNEQFF. This rearrangement joins TRBV5-1 to TRBJ2-1; TRBD1 aligns across 7 bases. Germline V lookup: CDR1 SGHRS, CDR2 YFSETQ. The CDR3 runs to 16 residues. Trimming took 3 bases from V and 7 from J; bases not matched to a gene: 13.

This chain links TRBV7-2 with TRBJ1-6, with 9 bases aligning to TRBD1. The CDR3 covers 17 residues. Per germline, CDR1 SGHTA and CDR2 FQGNSA. The V gene end was trimmed by 1 base and the J gene end by 8 bases; junction bases not matched to a gene: 9. The CDR3 spells CASSLGVSGQGDSPLHF. The CDR3 DNA reads as TGTGCCAGCAGCTTAGGGGTTTCGGGACAGGGAGATTCACCCCTCCACTTT.

This rearrangement joins TRBV5-6 to TRBJ1-1, with D hard to call. CDR1 and CDR2 from the germline V gene are SGHDT and YYEEEE. Trimming took off 0 bases at V and 1 base at J, with 4 bases between the two ends. The CDR3 consists of 13 residues. Written as DNA, the CDR3 is TGTGCCAGCAGCTTGGTGGCGAACACTGAAGCTTTCTTT. Translation gives CASSLVANTEAFF.

The chain couples TRBV9 to TRBJ2-7; 8 bases are shared with TRBD1. The length of the CDR3 is 14 residues. V was clipped by 0 bases and J by 2 bases; unmatched bases: 1. Germline CDR1 SGDLS, CDR2 YYNGEE. CDR3 residues: CASSVGTGPYEQYF. The CDR3 region has the DNA TGTGCCAGCAGCGTAGGGACAGGGCCCTACGAGCAGTACTTC.